The clone carrying this T cell receptor beta chain came up many times. This specimen belongs to a study of early T cells in non-severe SARS-CoV-2 infection. TCRdb ran MiXCR on the 5' RACE reads and lists one entry per CDR3 protein. The sample yields tens of thousands of distinct CDR3 sequences, about 7.1% seen once. The V and J ends lost 4 bases and 3 bases, in that order; junction bases with no gene match: 9. This CDR3 has 17 amino acids. CDR1 and CDR2 (germline): SGHRS, YFSETQ. The rearrangement links TRBV5-1 to TRBJ2-3; TRBD2 agrees at 12 bases. The sequencing used whole blood, collected at baseline. The receptor was isolated from an adult who was a healthcare worker with PCR-confirmed SARS-CoV-2 infection or an uninfected control (not recorded which). The CDR3 DNA is TGCGCCAGCAGCCCTCCCACTAGCGGGGGGCGGACAGATACGCAGTATTTT. Translating gives CASSPPTSGGRTDTQYF.